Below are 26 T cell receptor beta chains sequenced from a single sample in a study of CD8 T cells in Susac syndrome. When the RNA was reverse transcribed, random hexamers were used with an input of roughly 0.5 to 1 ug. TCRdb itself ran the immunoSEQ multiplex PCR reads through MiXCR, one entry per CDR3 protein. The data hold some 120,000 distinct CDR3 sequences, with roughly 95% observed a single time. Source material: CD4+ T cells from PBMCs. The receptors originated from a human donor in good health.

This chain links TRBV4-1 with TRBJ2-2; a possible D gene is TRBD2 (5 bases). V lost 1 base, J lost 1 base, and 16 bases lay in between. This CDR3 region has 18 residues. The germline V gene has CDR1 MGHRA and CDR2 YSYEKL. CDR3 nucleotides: TGCGCCAGCAGCCAAGTCGTATCGTCCGGGAAGAACACCGGGGAGCTGTTTTTT. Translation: CASSQVVSSGKNTGELFF.

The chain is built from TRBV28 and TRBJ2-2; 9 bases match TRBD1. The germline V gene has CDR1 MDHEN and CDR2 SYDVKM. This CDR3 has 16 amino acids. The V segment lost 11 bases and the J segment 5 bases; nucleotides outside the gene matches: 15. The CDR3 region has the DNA TGTGCCTCCCTGGCCCCTCCGGGACAGGGTACCGGGGAGCTGTTTTTT. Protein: CASLAPPGQGTGELFF.

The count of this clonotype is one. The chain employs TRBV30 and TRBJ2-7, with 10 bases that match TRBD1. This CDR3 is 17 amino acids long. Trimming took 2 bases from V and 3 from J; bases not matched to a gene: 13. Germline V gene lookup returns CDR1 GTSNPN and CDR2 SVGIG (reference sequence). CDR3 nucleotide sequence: TGTGCCTGGAGTCCCTCGCGGACAGGGGGGAGAAACTACGAGCAGTACTTC. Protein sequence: CAWSPSRTGGRNYEQYF.

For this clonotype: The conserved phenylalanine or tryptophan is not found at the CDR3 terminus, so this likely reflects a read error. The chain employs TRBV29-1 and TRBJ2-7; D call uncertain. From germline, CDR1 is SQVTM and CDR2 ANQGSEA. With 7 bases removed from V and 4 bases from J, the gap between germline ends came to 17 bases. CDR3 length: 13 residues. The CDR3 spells CSACSATLYEQYL. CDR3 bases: TGCAGCGCGTGCAGTGCAACGCTATACGAGCAGTACCTC.

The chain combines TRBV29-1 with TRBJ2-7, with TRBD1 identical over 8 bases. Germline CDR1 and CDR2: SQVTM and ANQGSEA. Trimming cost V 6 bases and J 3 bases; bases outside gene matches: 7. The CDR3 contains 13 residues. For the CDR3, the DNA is TGCAGCGTAGCCGGGACAGGTGACTACGAGCAGTACTTC. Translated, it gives CSVAGTGDYEQYF.

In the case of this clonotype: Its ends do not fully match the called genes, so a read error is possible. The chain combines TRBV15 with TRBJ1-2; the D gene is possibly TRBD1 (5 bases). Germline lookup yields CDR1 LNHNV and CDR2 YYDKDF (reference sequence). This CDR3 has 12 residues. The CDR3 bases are TGTGCCACGGGACTGGGGAACTCTGGCTACACCTTC. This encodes CATGLGNSGYTF.

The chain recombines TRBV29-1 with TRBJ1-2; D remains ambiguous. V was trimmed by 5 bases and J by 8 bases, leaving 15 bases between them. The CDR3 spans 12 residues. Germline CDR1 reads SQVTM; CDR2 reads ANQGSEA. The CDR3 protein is CSVRVQTRGYTF. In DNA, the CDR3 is TGCAGCGTTCGGGTCCAAACGCGGGGCTACACCTTC.

CDR3 residues: CASSLSTTLSNQPQHF. CDR3 sequence (DNA): TGTGCCAGCAGCTTGTCCACGACCCTTAGCAATCAGCCCCAGCATTTT. The V and J genes are TRBV7-2 and TRBJ1-5; D gene unclear. Trimming pared 3 bases from V and 0 bases from J, leaving 12 bases between. Germline CDR1 and CDR2: SGHTA and FQGNSA. The CDR3 loop spans 16 amino acids. The entire variable domain, with the rest obtained from reference TRBV7-2 and TRBJ1-5, is as follows: GAGVSQSPSNKVTEKGKDVELRCDPISGHTALYWYRQSLGQGLEFLIYFQGNSAPDKSGLPSDRFSAERTGGSVSTLTIQRTQQEDSAVYLCASSLSTTLSNQPQHFGDGTRLSIL.

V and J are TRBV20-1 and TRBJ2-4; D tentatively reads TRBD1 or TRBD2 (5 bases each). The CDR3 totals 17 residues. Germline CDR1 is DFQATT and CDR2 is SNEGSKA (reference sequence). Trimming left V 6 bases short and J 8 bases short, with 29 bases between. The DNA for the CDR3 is TGCAGTGCATTTGGGGCAGTCGGCCGGGGCAGGAATGACATTCAGTACTTC. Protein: CSAFGAVGRGRNDIQYF.

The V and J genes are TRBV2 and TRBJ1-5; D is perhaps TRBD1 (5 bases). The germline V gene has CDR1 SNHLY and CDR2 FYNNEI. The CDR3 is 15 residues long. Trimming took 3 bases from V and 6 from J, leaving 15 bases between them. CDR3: CASSEGGRIGQPQHF. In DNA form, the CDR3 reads TGTGCCAGCAGTGAGGGGGGAAGGATCGGTCAGCCCCAGCATTTT.

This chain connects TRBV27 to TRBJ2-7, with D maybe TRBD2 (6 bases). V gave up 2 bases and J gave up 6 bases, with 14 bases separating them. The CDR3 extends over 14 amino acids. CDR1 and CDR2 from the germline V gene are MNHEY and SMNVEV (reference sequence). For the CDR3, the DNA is TGTGCCAGCAGTTTAAACAGAGCGGGCCTCGAGCAGTACTTC. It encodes CASSLNRAGLEQYF.

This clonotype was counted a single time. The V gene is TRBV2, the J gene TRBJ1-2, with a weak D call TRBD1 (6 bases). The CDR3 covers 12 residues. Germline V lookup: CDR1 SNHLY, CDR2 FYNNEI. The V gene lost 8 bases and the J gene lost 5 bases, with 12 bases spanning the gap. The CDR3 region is CASHREIYGYTF. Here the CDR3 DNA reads TGTGCCAGCCACAGGGAGATTTATGGCTACACCTTC. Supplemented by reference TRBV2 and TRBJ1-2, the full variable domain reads EPEVTQTPSHQVTQMGQEVILRCVPISNHLYFYWYRQILGQKVEFLVSFYNNEISEKSEIFDDQFSVERPDGSNFTLKIRSTKLEDSAMYFCASHREIYGYTFGSGTRLTVV.

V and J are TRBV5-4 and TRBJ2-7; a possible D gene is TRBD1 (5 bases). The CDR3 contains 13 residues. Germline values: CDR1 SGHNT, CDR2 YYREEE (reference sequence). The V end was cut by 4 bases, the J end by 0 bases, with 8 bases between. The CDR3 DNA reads TGTGCCAGCAGCCAGGGCCTCTCCTACGAGCAGTACTTC. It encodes CASSQGLSYEQYF. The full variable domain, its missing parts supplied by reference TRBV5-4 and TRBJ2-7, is ETGVTQSPTHLIKTRGQQVTLRCSSQSGHNTVSWYQQALGQGPQFIFQYYREEENGRGNFPPRFSGLQFPNYSSELNVNALELDDSALYLCASSQGLSYEQYFGPGTRLTVT.

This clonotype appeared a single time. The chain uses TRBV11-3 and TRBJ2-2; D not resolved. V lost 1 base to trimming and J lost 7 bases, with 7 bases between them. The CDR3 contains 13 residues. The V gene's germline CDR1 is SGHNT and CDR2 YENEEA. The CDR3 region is CASSLVGGGELFF. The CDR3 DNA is TGTGCCAGCAGCTTAGTAGGCGGCGGGGAGCTGTTTTTT.

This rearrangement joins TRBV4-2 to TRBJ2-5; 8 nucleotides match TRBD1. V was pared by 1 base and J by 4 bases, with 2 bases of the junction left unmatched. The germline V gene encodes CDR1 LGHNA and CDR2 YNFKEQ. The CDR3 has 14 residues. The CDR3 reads CASSQGGTGETQYF. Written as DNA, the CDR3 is TGTGCCAGCAGCCAAGGGGGGACAGGAGAGACCCAGTACTTC.

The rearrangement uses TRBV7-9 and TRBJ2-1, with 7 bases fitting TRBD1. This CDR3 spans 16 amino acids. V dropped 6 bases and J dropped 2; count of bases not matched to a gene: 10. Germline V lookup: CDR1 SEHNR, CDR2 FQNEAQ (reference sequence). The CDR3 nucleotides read TGTGCCAGCAGGGGAAAAGCTAGGGGGCCCTACAATGAGCAGTTCTTC. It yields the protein CASRGKARGPYNEQFF. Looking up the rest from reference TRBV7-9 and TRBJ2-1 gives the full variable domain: DTGVSQNPRHKITKRGQNVTFRCDPISEHNRLYWYRQTLGQGPEFLTYFQNEAQLEKSRLLSDRFSAERPKGSFSTLEIQRTEQGDSAMYLCASRGKARGPYNEQFFGPGTRLTVL.

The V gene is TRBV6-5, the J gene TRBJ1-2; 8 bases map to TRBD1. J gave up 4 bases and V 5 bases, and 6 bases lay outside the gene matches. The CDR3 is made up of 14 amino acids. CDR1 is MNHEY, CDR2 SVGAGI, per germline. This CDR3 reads CASSNRGTSYGYTF. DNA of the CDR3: TGTGCCAGCAGTAACAGGGGGACAAGCTATGGCTACACCTTC.

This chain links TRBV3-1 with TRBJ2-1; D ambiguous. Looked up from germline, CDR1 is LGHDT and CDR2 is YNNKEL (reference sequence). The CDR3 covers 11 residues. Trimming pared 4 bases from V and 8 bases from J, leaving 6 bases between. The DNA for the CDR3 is TGTGCCAGCAGCCGGCGTGATGAGCAGTTCTTC. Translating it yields CASSRRDEQFF.

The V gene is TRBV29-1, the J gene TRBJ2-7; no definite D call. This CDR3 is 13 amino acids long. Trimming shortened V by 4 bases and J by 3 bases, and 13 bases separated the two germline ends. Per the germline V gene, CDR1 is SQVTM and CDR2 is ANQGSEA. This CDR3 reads CSVVADEFYEQYF. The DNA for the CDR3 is TGCAGCGTTGTGGCGGACGAGTTCTACGAGCAGTACTTC.

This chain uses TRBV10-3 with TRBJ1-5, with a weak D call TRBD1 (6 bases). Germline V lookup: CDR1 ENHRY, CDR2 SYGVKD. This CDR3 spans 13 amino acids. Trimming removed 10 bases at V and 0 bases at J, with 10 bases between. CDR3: CATTGYSNQPQHF. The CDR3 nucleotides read TGTGCCACGACAGGCTATAGCAATCAGCCCCAGCATTTT.

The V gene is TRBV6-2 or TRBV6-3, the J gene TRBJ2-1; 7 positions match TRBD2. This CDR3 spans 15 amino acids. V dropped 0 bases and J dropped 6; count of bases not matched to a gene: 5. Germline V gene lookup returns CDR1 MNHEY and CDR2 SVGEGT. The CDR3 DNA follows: TGTGCCAGCAGTTACTCGGGAGGGCCACGCAATGAGCAGTTCTTC. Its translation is CASSYSGGPRNEQFF.

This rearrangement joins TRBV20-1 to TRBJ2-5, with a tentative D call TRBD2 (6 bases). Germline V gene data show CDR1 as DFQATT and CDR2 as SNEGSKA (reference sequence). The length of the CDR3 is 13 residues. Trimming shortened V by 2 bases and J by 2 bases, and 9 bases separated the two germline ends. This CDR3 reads CSARRLGQETQYF. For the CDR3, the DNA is TGCAGTGCTAGAAGACTAGGACAAGAGACCCAGTACTTC.

The CDR3 loop is CASSEQGEAYEQYF. CDR3 nucleotides: TGTGCCAGCAGTGAGCAGGGAGAGGCCTACGAGCAGTACTTC. This chain uses TRBV2 with TRBJ2-7, with D perhaps TRBD1 or TRBD2 (5 bases each). Trimming shortened V by 3 bases and J by 2 bases, and 11 bases separated the two germline ends. Germline lookup yields CDR1 SNHLY and CDR2 FYNNEI. The CDR3 covers 14 residues.

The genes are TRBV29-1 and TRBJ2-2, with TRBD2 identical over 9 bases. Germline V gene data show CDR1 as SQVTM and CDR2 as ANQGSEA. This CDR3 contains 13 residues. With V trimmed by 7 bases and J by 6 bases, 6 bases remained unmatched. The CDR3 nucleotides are TGCAGCGCACGGACTAGCGAAGCCGGGGAGCTGTTTTTT. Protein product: CSARTSEAGELFF.

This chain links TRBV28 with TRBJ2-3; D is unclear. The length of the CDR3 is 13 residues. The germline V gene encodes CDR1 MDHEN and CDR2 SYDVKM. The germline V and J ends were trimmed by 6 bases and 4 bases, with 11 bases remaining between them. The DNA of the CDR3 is TGTGCCAGCAGCCCCCTTGGTCCAGATACGCAGTATTTT. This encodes CASSPLGPDTQYF.

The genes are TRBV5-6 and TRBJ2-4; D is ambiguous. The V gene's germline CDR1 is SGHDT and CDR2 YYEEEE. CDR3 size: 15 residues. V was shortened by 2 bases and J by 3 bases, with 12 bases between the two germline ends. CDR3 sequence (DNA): TGTGCCAGCAGCTTCCAAGCATCCGACAAAAACATTCAGTACTTC. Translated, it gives CASSFQASDKNIQYF.